What follows are 10 T cell receptor beta chains derived from one specimen sequenced in a study of T cell responses to AZD1222 COVID-19 vaccine. Measured with immunoSEQ multiplex PCR; TCRdb has only the in-frame clones, and not every one. The table lists 110,000 to 150,000 clones, 80% to 90% of them singletons, with over 2.5% in the top ten. The sequencing here drew on peripheral blood, taken on day 0 of AZD1222 vaccination. The receptors here all came from an adult in good health.

The genes are TRBV12-3 or TRBV12-4 and TRBJ2-7; D is undetermined. V was shortened by 6 bases and J by 2 bases, with 8 bases between the two germline ends. The CDR3 is made up of 12 amino acids. The CDR3 spells CASSSKPYEQYF. In DNA, the CDR3 is TGTGCCAGCAGCTCCAAGCCCTACGAGCAGTACTTC.

The rearrangement joins TRBV20-1 to TRBJ1-4; D perhaps matches TRBD1 (6 bases). Germline lookup yields CDR1 DFQATT and CDR2 SNEGSKA (reference sequence). V was clipped by 6 bases and J by 12 bases, with 14 bases between them. CDR3 length: 11 residues. The CDR3, as DNA: TGCAGTGCCAGGGGAGGCGGGCAACTGTTTTTT. It is translated as CSARGGGQLFF.

The CDR3 reads CASSIAGTGANVLTF. The DNA for the CDR3 is TGTGCCAGTAGTATTGCCGGGACTGGGGCCAACGTCCTGACTTTC. V is TRBV19 and J is TRBJ2-6, with a weak D call TRBD2 (5 bases). The CDR3 covers 15 residues. The V gene lost 3 bases and the J gene lost 2 bases, with 8 bases spanning the gap. CDR1 is LNHDA and CDR2 is SQIVND in the germline V gene (reference sequence).

This chain joins TRBV10-3 and TRBJ2-5, with D possibly being TRBD1 (6 bases). V dropped 3 bases and J dropped 4 bases, with 6 bases sitting between them. Germline V gives CDR1 ENHRY, CDR2 SYGVKD. The CDR3 runs 12 residues. The CDR3 is CAISDRGETQYF. DNA for the CDR3: TGTGCCATCAGTGACAGGGGAGAGACCCAGTACTTC.

The chain is built from TRBV20-1 and TRBJ1-1; D unclear. Germline lookup yields CDR1 DFQATT and CDR2 SNEGSKA (reference sequence). CDR3 size: 10 residues. Trimming pared 5 bases from V and 7 bases from J, leaving 8 bases between. CDR3: CSAYTNEAFF. CDR3 nucleotide sequence: TGCAGTGCTTACACGAATGAAGCTTTCTTT.

The V gene is TRBV7-9, the J gene TRBJ2-7; 14 bases agree with TRBD2. Per the germline V gene, CDR1 is SEHNR and CDR2 is FQNEAQ (reference sequence). The CDR3 consists of 15 residues. V trimming: 5 bases; J trimming: 6 bases; junction bases outside the gene matches: 6. CDR3 DNA: TGTGCCAGCAGCAGGACTAGCGGGGGGTCCCTCGAGCAGTACTTC. This codes for CASSRTSGGSLEQYF. Looking up the rest from reference TRBV7-9 and TRBJ2-7 gives the full variable domain: DTGVSQNPRHKITKRGQNVTFRCDPISEHNRLYWYRQTLGQGPEFLTYFQNEAQLEKSRLLSDRFSAERPKGSFSTLEIQRTEQGDSAMYLCASSRTSGGSLEQYFGPGTRLTVT.

The gene calls are TRBV28 and TRBJ2-1, with TRBD2 as a possible D gene (5 bases). The CDR3 length is 12 residues. V was shortened by 8 bases and J by 8 bases, with 13 bases between the two germline ends. Germline CDR1 is MDHEN and CDR2 is SYDVKM. CDR3 residues: CASFMRADEQFF. In DNA form, the CDR3 reads TGTGCCAGCTTCATGCGGGCAGATGAGCAGTTCTTC.

This chain uses TRBV6-2 or TRBV6-3 with TRBJ1-5, with D perhaps matching TRBD1 (6 bases). Trimming shortened V by 5 bases and J by 3 bases, and 11 bases separated the two germline ends. The CDR3 has 14 amino acids. The germline V gene has CDR1 MNHEY and CDR2 SVGEGT. Here the CDR3 DNA reads TGTGCCAGCAGTCGCCGGGACACCAATCAGCCCCAGCATTTT. Translation gives CASSRRDTNQPQHF.

The chain has TRBV6-5 and TRBJ1-6; 7 nucleotides align to TRBD1. CDR1 MNHEY and CDR2 SVGAGI come from the germline V gene. The V and J ends lost 4 bases and 7 bases, in that order; junction bases with no gene match: 10. This CDR3 contains 16 residues. CDR3 sequence reads: CASSFRRQGPNSPLHF. CDR3 nucleotide sequence: TGTGCCAGCAGTTTCCGTCGACAGGGACCCAATTCACCCCTCCACTTT.

This clone turned up a few times. The gene calls are TRBV6-2 or TRBV6-3 and TRBJ1-1, with D unclear. The CDR3 runs 14 residues. The V end was cut by 4 bases, the J end by 1 base, with 10 bases between. CDR1 MNHEY and CDR2 SVGEGT come from the germline V gene. The CDR3 DNA is TGTGCCAGCAGTTTATTTCGTCGGAACACTGAAGCTTTCTTT. Translation: CASSLFRRNTEAFF.